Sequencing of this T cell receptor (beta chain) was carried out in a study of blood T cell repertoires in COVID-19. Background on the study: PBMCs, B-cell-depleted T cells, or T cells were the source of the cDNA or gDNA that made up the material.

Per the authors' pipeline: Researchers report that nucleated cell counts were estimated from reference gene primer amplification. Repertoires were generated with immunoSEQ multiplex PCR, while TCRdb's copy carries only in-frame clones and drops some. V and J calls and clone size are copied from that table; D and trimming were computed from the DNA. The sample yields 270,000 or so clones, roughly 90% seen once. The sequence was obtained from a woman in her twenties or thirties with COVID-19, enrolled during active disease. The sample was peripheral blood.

The CDR3 nucleotides are TGTGCCAGCAGCTACACAACAGGGCAGACCCAGTACTTC. Translated, it gives CASSYTTGQTQYF. The genes are TRBV11-2 and TRBJ2-5, with D perhaps TRBD1 (6 bases). Trimming took 4 bases from V and 6 from J, leaving 12 bases between them. The CDR3 loop spans 13 amino acids. CDR1 and CDR2 (germline): SGHAT, FQNNGV.